The clone carrying this T cell receptor beta chain was observed a handful of times. TCRdb called the RT-PCR reads again in MiXCR, with one record for every CDR3 protein. The sample has about 500,000 distinct CDR3 sequences, approximately 17% seen once. This CDR3 spans 15 amino acids. V gave up 6 bases and J gave up 3 bases; unmatched junction bases: 8. CDR1 and CDR2 (germline): SQVTM, ANQGSEA. This sample was included in a study of response to subunit inactivated influenza vaccine. The rearrangement uses TRBV29-1 and TRBJ1-2, with TRBD1 identical over 12 bases. This receptor was taken from a man aged 45 to 75 who received an inactivated influenza vaccine. The source was CD4+ T cells sorted from PBMCs, collected approximately 25 months after vaccination. CDR3 nucleotide sequence: TGCAGCGTACCGGGACAGGGGGCGTTTTACTATGGCTACACCTTC. It encodes CSVPGQGAFYYGYTF. Combining the CDR3 with reference TRBV29-1 and TRBJ1-2 gives the whole variable domain SAVISQKPSRDICQRGTSLTIQCQVDSQVTMMFWYRQQPGQSLTLIATANQGSEATYESGFVIDKFPISRPNLTFSTLTVSNMSPEDSSIYLCSVPGQGAFYYGYTFGSGTRLTVV.